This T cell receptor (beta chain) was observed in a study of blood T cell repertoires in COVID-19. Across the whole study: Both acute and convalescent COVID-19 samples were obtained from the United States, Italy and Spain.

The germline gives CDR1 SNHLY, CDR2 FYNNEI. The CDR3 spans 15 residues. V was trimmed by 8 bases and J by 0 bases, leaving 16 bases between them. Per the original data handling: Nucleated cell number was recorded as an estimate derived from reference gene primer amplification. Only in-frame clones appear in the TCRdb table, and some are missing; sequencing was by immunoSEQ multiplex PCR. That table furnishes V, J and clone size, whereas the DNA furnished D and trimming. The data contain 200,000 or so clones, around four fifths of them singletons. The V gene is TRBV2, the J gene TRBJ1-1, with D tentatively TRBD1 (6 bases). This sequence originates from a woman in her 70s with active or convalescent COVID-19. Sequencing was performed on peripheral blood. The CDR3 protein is CASLPTGHMNTEAFF. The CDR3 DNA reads TGTGCCAGCCTACCGACAGGCCACATGAACACTGAAGCTTTCTTT.